This T cell receptor beta chain was documented in a study of blood T cell repertoires in COVID-19. The overall study: The United States, Italy and Spain supplied acute and convalescent COVID-19 samples.

Sequenced by immunoSEQ multiplex PCR; TCRdb stores in-frame clones only, minus some. The top ten hold 0.5% to 0.6% of the sample, which has some 180,000 clones, 80% to 95% seen once. The CDR3 is made up of 15 amino acids. Germline CDR1 SEHNR, CDR2 FQNEAQ (reference sequence). The V end was cut by 4 bases, the J end by 4 bases, with 16 bases between. The TCR was taken from a man aged 50-59 years with acute or convalescent COVID-19. The chain has TRBV7-9 and TRBJ1-1; possibly TRBD1 for D (5 bases). The material sequenced was peripheral blood. CDR3 region: CASSSRGLEGTEAFF. In DNA form, the CDR3 reads TGTGCCAGCAGCTCCCGGGGCCTGGAGGGCACTGAAGCTTTCTTT.